A selection of T cell receptor beta chains follows, all from one sample in a study of cytomegalovirus exposure and HLA in healthy donors. Generated by immunoSEQ multiplex PCR, the TCRdb table keeps only in-frame clones and is missing some. This table lists 200,000 to 250,000 clones. Sequenced sample: PBMCs. These receptor sequences come from a girl under 10 years old in good health and CMV-seropositive. The CDR3 runs from the conserved cysteine through the conserved F or W. The order of the fields is J gene, D gene, V gene, CDR3 DNA, CDR3 protein. D genes are given only for firm matches.

j_call: TRBJ1-5; d_call: -; v_call: TRBV28; cdr3_nt: TGTGCCAGCAGTTTCAGGAGGGTTGGTCAGCCCCAGCATTTT; cdr3_aa: CASSFRRVGQPQHF
j_call: TRBJ1-5; d_call: TRBD1; v_call: TRBV19; cdr3_nt: TGTGCCAGTAGTCCCCACACAGGGGTAAGCAATCAGCCCCAGCATTTT; cdr3_aa: CASSPHTGVSNQPQHF
j_call: TRBJ2-7; d_call: -; v_call: TRBV14; cdr3_nt: TGTGCCAGCAGCCAAGCAGGGTTCAACGAGCAGTACTTC; cdr3_aa: CASSQAGFNEQYF
j_call: TRBJ2-5; d_call: TRBD1; v_call: TRBV5-6; cdr3_nt: TGTGCCAGCAGCTTGCTCCCGACAGGGGGTGGGGAGACCCAGTACTTC; cdr3_aa: CASSLLPTGGGETQYF
j_call: TRBJ2-5; d_call: -; v_call: TRBV6-1; cdr3_nt: TGTGCCAGCAAGCCCGGACAGGGAGGGGAGACCCAGTACTTC; cdr3_aa: CASKPGQGGETQYF
j_call: TRBJ1-1; d_call: -; v_call: TRBV6-1; cdr3_nt: TGTGCCAGCAGTGTCCTTGGGAGCTCGAACACTGAAGCTTTCTTT; cdr3_aa: CASSVLGSSNTEAFF
j_call: TRBJ2-7; d_call: -; v_call: TRBV21-1; cdr3_nt: TGTGCCAGCAGCATAGCGGGAGCTTCAGGCGGTTTATACGAGCAGTACTTC; cdr3_aa: CASSIAGASGGLYEQYF
j_call: TRBJ1-2; d_call: -; v_call: TRBV28; cdr3_nt: TGTGCCAGCAGTTCCCCCCAGGGATGGAACTATGGCTACACCTTC; cdr3_aa: CASSSPQGWNYGYTF
j_call: TRBJ1-1; d_call: -; v_call: TRBV27; cdr3_nt: TGTGCCAGCAGTTTTCTACAGGGTGGGACTGAAGCTTTCTTT; cdr3_aa: CASSFLQGGTEAFF
j_call: TRBJ2-3; d_call: TRBD2; v_call: TRBV29-1; cdr3_nt: TGCAGCGTTGGGAAGACTAGCGGGAGGCCCGGGTCCGATACGCAGTATTTT; cdr3_aa: CSVGKTSGRPGSDTQYF
j_call: TRBJ2-1; d_call: TRBD2; v_call: TRBV9; cdr3_nt: TGTGCCAGCAGCGTAGGACTAGCGGACTACAATGAGCAGTTCTTC; cdr3_aa: CASSVGLADYNEQFF
j_call: TRBJ2-3; d_call: TRBD2; v_call: TRBV27; cdr3_nt: TGTGCCAGCAGTTTGGCTAGCGGGACAGATACGCAGTATTTT; cdr3_aa: CASSLASGTDTQYF
j_call: TRBJ2-7; d_call: TRBD1; v_call: TRBV10-1; cdr3_nt: TGCGCCAGCAGTGAGAGACAGGGGTCGAGCTCCTACGAGCAGTACTTC; cdr3_aa: CASSERQGSSSYEQYF
j_call: TRBJ2-3; d_call: TRBD2; v_call: TRBV7-8; cdr3_nt: TGTGCCAGCACCGGCAAACCGGGACTAGCCTGGGTGGATACGCAGTATTTT; cdr3_aa: CASTGKPGLAWVDTQYF
j_call: TRBJ1-2; d_call: -; v_call: TRBV27; cdr3_nt: TGTGCCAGCTGGTGGGCAGGGCTCGGCTACACCTTC; cdr3_aa: CASWWAGLGYTF
j_call: TRBJ2-2; d_call: TRBD1; v_call: TRBV5-4; cdr3_nt: TGTGCCAGCGCTTCCGGGACAGGGGGGACCGGGGAGCTGTTTTTT; cdr3_aa: CASASGTGGTGELFF
j_call: TRBJ1-5; d_call: TRBD1; v_call: TRBV19; cdr3_nt: TGTGCCAGTAGTATATATGAGACAGGGATCAATCAGCCCCAGCATTTT; cdr3_aa: CASSIYETGINQPQHF
j_call: TRBJ2-7; d_call: TRBD1; v_call: TRBV7-9; cdr3_nt: TGTGCCAGCAGCTTAGGCGACAGGGGTGCCTACGAGCAGTACTTC; cdr3_aa: CASSLGDRGAYEQYF
j_call: TRBJ1-4; d_call: -; v_call: TRBV5-4; cdr3_nt: TGTGCCACAAAAATACAGGGACATGGTGAAAAACTGTTTTTT; cdr3_aa: CATKIQGHGEKLFF
j_call: TRBJ2-2; d_call: TRBD2; v_call: TRBV27; cdr3_nt: TGTGCCAGCAGTCCAGCTAGCGGGAGTATCACCGGGGAGCTGTTTTTT; cdr3_aa: CASSPASGSITGELFF